The 26 T cell receptor beta chains in this list originate from one sample, sequenced in a study of T cell responses to AZD1222 COVID-19 vaccine. Sequencing was performed with immunoSEQ multiplex PCR; in TCRdb, only in-frame clones are kept and a portion is missing. The sample lists approximately 150,000 clones, around 91% seen once, with roughly 4.7% in the top ten. The sample consisted of peripheral blood, taken on day 0 of AZD1222 vaccination. All receptors come from an adult in good health.

V is TRBV7-3 and J is TRBJ2-3; D remains unclear. Germline V gives CDR1 SGHTA, CDR2 FQGTGA. CDR3 size: 12 residues. The ends were cut back, 4 bases at V and 2 bases at J, with 4 bases in the middle. CDR3 bases: TGTGCCAGCAGCTCCCACACAGATACGCAGTATTTT. It translates to CASSSHTDTQYF.

This clone was counted a single time. The chain is built from TRBV5-4 and TRBJ2-2, with D possibly matching TRBD1 (5 bases). The CDR3 runs to 15 residues. V lost 5 bases and J lost 6, with 17 bases in between. Per germline, CDR1 SGHNT and CDR2 YYREEE (reference sequence). CDR3 protein: CASRTLSLGPGELFF. The CDR3 region has the DNA TGTGCCAGCAGGACGTTATCTTTGGGGCCCGGGGAGCTGTTTTTT.

This chain uses TRBV27 with TRBJ2-3, with 8 positions matching TRBD2. The CDR3 has 15 amino acids. Germline CDR1 is MNHEY and CDR2 is SMNVEV (reference sequence). V trimming: 2 bases; J trimming: 4 bases; junction bases outside the gene matches: 5. The CDR3 here is CASSLTGRAPDTQYF. CDR3 DNA: TGTGCCAGCAGTTTAACCGGGAGGGCCCCAGATACGCAGTATTTT.

This clone was found once. The rearrangement joins TRBV6-6 to TRBJ2-6, with 7 bases matching TRBD1. Germline V gene lookup returns CDR1 MNHNY and CDR2 SVGAGI (reference sequence). J was trimmed by 3 bases and V by 5 bases; bases with no gene match: 7. The CDR3 extends over 16 amino acids. The chain's CDR3 is CASSRQGEFGANVLTF. For the CDR3, the DNA is TGTGCCAGCAGTCGACAGGGAGAATTTGGGGCCAACGTCCTGACTTTC.

V and J are TRBV6-5 and TRBJ2-7; D unresolved. CDR1 MNHEY and CDR2 SVGAGI come from the germline V gene. Trimming pared 6 bases from V and 0 bases from J, leaving 12 bases between. The CDR3 is 14 residues long. CDR3 coding DNA: TGTGCCAGCAGATCATCGGTCGGCTCCTACGAGCAGTACTTC. This codes for CASRSSVGSYEQYF.

This chain links TRBV5-8 with TRBJ1-5; no clear D gene. The V end was cut by 1 base, the J end by 0 bases, with 5 bases between. The length of the CDR3 is 14 residues. Germline V gives CDR1 SGHTS, CDR2 YDEGEE. The CDR3 sequence is CASSLSPSNQPQHF. The CDR3 nucleotides read TGTGCCAGCAGCTTGTCCCCTAGCAATCAGCCCCAGCATTTT.

V and J are TRBV19 and TRBJ2-6, with no clear D. This CDR3 contains 18 residues. Germline CDR1 is LNHDA and CDR2 is SQIVND (reference sequence). Trimming took off 3 bases at V and 2 bases at J, with 17 bases between the two ends. The CDR3 spells CASSIPSAVMAGANVLTF. The CDR3, as DNA: TGTGCCAGTAGTATCCCCTCCGCAGTGATGGCTGGGGCCAACGTCCTGACTTTC.

The J gene is TRBJ2-3, the V gene TRBV28, with 8 bases matching TRBD2. The CDR3 extends over 14 amino acids. Germline CDR1 is MDHEN and CDR2 is SYDVKM. Losses at the gene ends were 6 bases for V and 5 bases for J; bases not matched to a gene: 7. This chain's CDR3 is CASRPAGLVDTQYF. The CDR3 DNA is TGTGCCAGCAGGCCGGCGGGACTAGTAGATACGCAGTATTTT.

V is TRBV5-1 and J is TRBJ1-5, with D possibly TRBD1 on 5 matching bases. From germline, CDR1 is SGHRS and CDR2 YFSETQ. The CDR3 is 13 residues long. Trimming removed 2 bases at V and 5 bases at J, with 8 bases between. The CDR3, as DNA: TGCGCCAGCAGCTTACGGGGGGATCAGCCCCAGCATTTT. Its protein is CASSLRGDQPQHF.

The CDR3 DNA is TGCGCCAGCAGTGTTGGGATAAACACTGAAGCTTTCTTT. Translation gives CASSVGINTEAFF. The chain carries TRBV10-1 and TRBJ1-1; D is unresolved. Germline V gives CDR1 WNHNN, CDR2 SYGVQD (reference sequence). The CDR3 length is 13 residues. V dropped 4 bases and J dropped 2 bases, with 8 bases sitting between them.

The gene calls are TRBV6-2 or TRBV6-3 and TRBJ1-1, with 7 bases that match TRBD1. J gave up 2 bases and V 5 bases, and 5 bases lay outside the gene matches. CDR3 length: 14 amino acids. Germline assignment: CDR1 MNHEY and CDR2 SVGEGT. The CDR3 DNA is TGTGCCAGCAGTCCGGACAGGCTCAACACTGAAGCTTTCTTT. The encoded protein is CASSPDRLNTEAFF.

The rearrangement joins TRBV4-1 to TRBJ1-4, with a weak D call TRBD1 (5 bases). Trimming pared 0 bases from V and 7 bases from J, leaving 15 bases between. From germline, CDR1 is MGHRA and CDR2 YSYEKL. CDR3 length: 16 amino acids. The CDR3 region is CASSQDQGRRAEKLFF. The CDR3 bases are TGCGCCAGCAGCCAAGATCAGGGCAGGAGGGCTGAAAAACTGTTTTTT.

V usage is TRBV6-5 and J usage is TRBJ2-5; the D gene is possibly TRBD1 (5 bases). CDR3 length: 14 amino acids. Germline CDR1 reads MNHEY; CDR2 reads SVGAGI. Trimming removed 8 bases at V and 3 bases at J, with 16 bases between. The CDR3 nucleotides are TGTGCCAGCGACAGTTATTTTGGAAAAGAGACCCAGTACTTC. This translates into CASDSYFGKETQYF.

The chain recombines TRBV7-2 with TRBJ2-7; perhaps TRBD2 as D (6 bases). The CDR3 covers 15 residues. CDR1 is SGHTA, CDR2 FQGNSA, per germline. V was trimmed by 4 bases and J by 1 base, leaving 14 bases between them. CDR3 in amino acids: CASSSTGTVSYEQYF. The CDR3 DNA is TGTGCCAGCAGCTCGACCGGGACTGTATCCTACGAGCAGTACTTC.

This rearrangement joins TRBV5-6 to TRBJ1-1; tentative D call: TRBD1 (6 bases). Germline V CDR1 and CDR2: SGHDT, YYEEEE. The V gene lost 0 bases and the J gene lost 9 bases, with 21 bases spanning the gap. This CDR3 is built from 16 residues. CDR3: CASSLARSTRDKKAFF. The CDR3 region has the DNA TGTGCCAGCAGCTTGGCCAGGTCCACCCGGGACAAAAAAGCTTTCTTT.

The rearrangement joins TRBV30 to TRBJ2-1; 14 nucleotides agree with TRBD2. With V trimmed by 3 bases and J by 5 bases, 12 bases remained unmatched. Germline V gene data show CDR1 as GTSNPN and CDR2 as SVGIG (reference sequence). The CDR3 totals 18 residues. CDR3 protein: CAWRRYLGTSGRHNEQFF. DNA of the CDR3: TGTGCCTGGAGGAGATACCTCGGGACTAGCGGGAGACACAATGAGCAGTTCTTC.

The rearrangement links TRBV28 to TRBJ2-7, with 11 bases matching TRBD2. The germline gives CDR1 MDHEN, CDR2 SYDVKM. J was trimmed by 3 bases and V by 3 bases; bases with no gene match: 7. This CDR3 contains 16 residues. The CDR3 reads CASSFRGGTSGYEQYF. CDR3 DNA: TGTGCCAGCAGTTTTAGAGGGGGGACTAGCGGCTACGAGCAGTACTTC.

This clone was seen a single time. The J gene is TRBJ2-7, the V gene TRBV28; D ambiguous. Trimming removed 5 bases from V and 5 bases from J, with 10 bases in between. Germline lookup yields CDR1 MDHEN and CDR2 SYDVKM. The CDR3 runs to 12 residues. Written as DNA, the CDR3 is TGTGCCAGCAGTCCTCTGAGGAACGAGCAGTACTTC. This codes for CASSPLRNEQYF.

V and J are TRBV28 and TRBJ1-1; no clear D. From germline, CDR1 is MDHEN and CDR2 SYDVKM. CDR3 length: 13 amino acids. V was trimmed by 3 bases and J by 4 bases, leaving 9 bases between them. This chain's CDR3 is CASSLGGGTEAFF. CDR3 bases: TGTGCCAGCAGTTTGGGCGGCGGCACTGAAGCTTTCTTT.

This chain uses TRBV19 with TRBJ1-4, with TRBD1 matching 9 bases. J lost 7 bases, V lost 6 bases, and 6 bases had no gene match. CDR1 LNHDA and CDR2 SQIVND come from the germline V gene (reference sequence). The CDR3 is 14 amino acids. CDR3 region: CASSPGTGFEKLFF. The CDR3 DNA is TGTGCCAGTAGCCCCGGGACAGGGTTTGAAAAACTGTTTTTT. The full variable domain, completed using reference TRBV19 and TRBJ1-4, is DGGITQSPKYLFRKEGQNVTLSCEQNLNHDAMYWYRQDPGQGLRLIYYSQIVNDFQKGDIAEGYSVSREKKESFPLTVTSAQKNPTAFYLCASSPGTGFEKLFFGSGTQLSVL.

The chain links TRBV30 to TRBJ1-6; no definite D call. The V end lost 3 bases, the J end lost 8 bases, and 17 bases lay between the germline ends. This CDR3 spans 15 amino acids. Germline CDR1 and CDR2: GTSNPN and SVGIG (reference sequence). CDR3 DNA sequence: TGTGCCTGGAGGGTACATCGGGCTAATGATTCACCCCTCCACTTT. Amino acids: CAWRVHRANDSPLHF.

The J gene is TRBJ1-5, the V gene TRBV19; D perhaps matches TRBD1 (5 bases). V gave up 3 bases and J gave up 6 bases, with 15 bases separating them. The germline V gene encodes CDR1 LNHDA and CDR2 SQIVND (reference sequence). The CDR3 has 15 residues. DNA of the CDR3: TGTGCCAGTAGTATCCCCAGGGAAATGGGTCAGCCCCAGCATTTT. It yields the protein CASSIPREMGQPQHF.

The chain couples TRBV7-2 to TRBJ2-7; D might be TRBD2 (6 bases). Per the germline V gene, CDR1 is SGHTA and CDR2 is FQGNSA. The CDR3 is 15 residues long. V lost 6 bases and J lost 0, with 15 bases in between. Here the CDR3 DNA reads TGTGCCAGCAGGCCTACCGGGGGAAGCTCCTACGAGCAGTACTTC. Translated: CASRPTGGSSYEQYF.

The V gene is TRBV2, the J gene TRBJ2-7; 7 nucleotides align to TRBD2. The V segment lost 2 bases and the J segment 3 bases; nucleotides outside the gene matches: 7. Germline V gene lookup returns CDR1 SNHLY and CDR2 FYNNEI. This CDR3 contains 15 residues. Here the CDR3 DNA reads TGTGCCAGCAGTGAATCTCGGGGCGGGAGCTACGAGCAGTACTTC. It yields the protein CASSESRGGSYEQYF.

This chain uses TRBV5-5 with TRBJ1-2, with 9 bases lining up with TRBD1. Per germline, CDR1 SGHKS and CDR2 YYEKEE (reference sequence). CDR3 length: 15 amino acids. Germline trimming cut 0 bases from V and 4 bases from J; bases unmatched to any gene: 4. The CDR3 protein is CASSLGQGGAYGYTF. The CDR3, as DNA: TGTGCCAGCAGCTTGGGACAGGGGGGTGCCTATGGCTACACCTTC.

The rearrangement joins TRBV11-1 to TRBJ2-2; perhaps TRBD1 as D (5 bases). V was pared by 1 base and J by 10 bases, with 10 bases between. Germline CDR1 is SGHAT and CDR2 is FQDESV (reference sequence). The CDR3 totals 13 residues. CDR3 nucleotide sequence: TGTGCCAGCAGCTTAGTAGGGGTCGAGGAGCTGTTTTTT. This gives the protein CASSLVGVEELFF.